This T cell receptor beta chain was identified in a study of preoperative IRX-2 immunotherapy in early breast cancer. Produced via immunoSEQ multiplex PCR; TCRdb's table is partial and in-frame only. The table lists approximately 24,000 clones, roughly four fifths of them singletons. Treatment: preoperative locoregional IRX-2 cytokine immunotherapy. V was pared by 5 bases and J by 5 bases, with 14 bases between. In germline, CDR1 is MNHGY, CDR2 SAAAGT. The CDR3 contains 14 residues. The source material was lymph node tissue, sampled after IRX-2 immunotherapy. This clonotype was obtained from a human donor with breast cancer. V usage is TRBV6-8 and J usage is TRBJ2-3, with TRBD2 as a possible D gene (7 bases). The CDR3 bases are TGTGCCAGCAGTGGGGGCCCGGGAGGAGATACGCAGTATTTT. This gives the protein CASSGGPGGDTQYF.